This T cell receptor beta chain was found in a study of blood T cells in healthy people across ages. Study results and caveats: Long-lived donors had more naive CD4+ cells and higher diversity than aged donors.

Germline V lookup: CDR1 SQVTM, CDR2 ANQGSEA. The V segment lost 6 bases and the J segment 7 bases; nucleotides outside the gene matches: 8. CDR3 size: 13 residues. With a J-beta primer mix and a sample-barcoded 5' primer, a second PCR ran roughly 6 to 11 cycles. Using its own MiXCR run on the 5' RACE reads, TCRdb lists one record per CDR3 protein. The table lists more than 1 million distinct CDR3 sequences, roughly 45% of them singletons. PBMCs were isolated at a quantity of at least 6 million per sample. Only a few counts were recorded for this clonotype. Its matching antigen is unknown. The sample consisted of blood. The TCR comes from a woman in her sixties in good health. The chain is built from TRBV29-1 and TRBJ2-1; 8 nucleotides agree with TRBD1. The CDR3 nucleotides read TGCAGCGTGGGGACAGGTGGGGAGAATGAGCAGTTCTTC. Amino acid sequence: CSVGTGGENEQFF.